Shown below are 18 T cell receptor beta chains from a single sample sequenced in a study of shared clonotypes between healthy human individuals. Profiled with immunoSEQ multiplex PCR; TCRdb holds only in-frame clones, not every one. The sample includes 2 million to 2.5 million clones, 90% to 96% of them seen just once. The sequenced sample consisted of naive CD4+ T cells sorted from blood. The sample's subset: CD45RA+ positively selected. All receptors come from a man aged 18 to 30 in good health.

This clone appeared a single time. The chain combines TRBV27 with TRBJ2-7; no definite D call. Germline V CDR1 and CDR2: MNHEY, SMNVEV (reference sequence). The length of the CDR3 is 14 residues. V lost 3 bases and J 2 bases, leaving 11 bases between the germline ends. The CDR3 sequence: CASSFGHNAYEQYF. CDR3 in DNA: TGTGCCAGCAGTTTTGGGCATAACGCCTACGAGCAGTACTTC.

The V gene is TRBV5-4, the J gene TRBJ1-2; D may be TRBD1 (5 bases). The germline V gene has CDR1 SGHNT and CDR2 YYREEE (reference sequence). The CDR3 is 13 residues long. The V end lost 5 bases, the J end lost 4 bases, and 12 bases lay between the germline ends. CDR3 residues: CASRDDSRYGYTF. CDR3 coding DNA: TGTGCCAGCAGAGATGACAGCCGCTATGGCTACACCTTC.

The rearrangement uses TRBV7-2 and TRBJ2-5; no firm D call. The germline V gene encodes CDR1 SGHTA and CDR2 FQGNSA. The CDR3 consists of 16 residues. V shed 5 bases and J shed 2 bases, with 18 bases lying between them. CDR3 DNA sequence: TGTGCCAGCAGCCTAGGGCCATCCTCCCTGCAAGAGACCCAGTACTTC. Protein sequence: CASSLGPSSLQETQYF.

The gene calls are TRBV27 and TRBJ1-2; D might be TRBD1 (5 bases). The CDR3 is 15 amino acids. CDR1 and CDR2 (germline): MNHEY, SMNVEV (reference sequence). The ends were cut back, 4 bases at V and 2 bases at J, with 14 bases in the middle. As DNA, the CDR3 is TGTGCCAGCAGTTCCTTTCCGGGGCCCAACTATGGCTACACCTTC. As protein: CASSSFPGPNYGYTF.

The CDR3 DNA follows: TGTGCCTGGAGGACAGACGAGACCCAGTACTTC. This translates into CAWRTDETQYF. The chain joins TRBV30 to TRBJ2-5, with D maybe TRBD1 (5 bases). The ends were cut back, 3 bases at V and 5 bases at J, with 7 bases in the middle. This CDR3 has 11 amino acids. Per germline, CDR1 GTSNPN and CDR2 SVGIG (reference sequence).

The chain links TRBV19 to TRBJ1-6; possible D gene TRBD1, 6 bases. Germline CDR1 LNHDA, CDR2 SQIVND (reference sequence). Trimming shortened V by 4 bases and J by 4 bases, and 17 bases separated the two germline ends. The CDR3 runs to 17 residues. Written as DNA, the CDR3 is TGTGCCAGTAGTAGCCGCCCGGGGACATCGTATAATTCACCCCTCCACTTT. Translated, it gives CASSSRPGTSYNSPLHF. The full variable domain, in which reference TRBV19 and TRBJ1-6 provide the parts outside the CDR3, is DGGITQSPKYLFRKEGQNVTLSCEQNLNHDAMYWYRQDPGQGLRLIYYSQIVNDFQKGDIAEGYSVSREKKESFPLTVTSAQKNPTAFYLCASSSRPGTSYNSPLHFGNGTRLTVT.

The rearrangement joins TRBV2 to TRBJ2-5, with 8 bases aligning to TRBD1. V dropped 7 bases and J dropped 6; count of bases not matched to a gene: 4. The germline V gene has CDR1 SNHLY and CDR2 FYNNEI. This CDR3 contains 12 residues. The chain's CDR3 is CASNRQGQTQYF. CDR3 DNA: TGTGCCAGCAATAGACAGGGGCAGACCCAGTACTTC.

The DNA for the CDR3 is TGCGCCAGCAGCCAGGCCGGGACTAGCGCGGTTCTCTACGAGCAGTACTTC. Its protein is CASSQAGTSAVLYEQYF. The chain recombines TRBV4-1 with TRBJ2-7, with 10 positions matching TRBD2. V shed 3 bases, J shed 3 bases, and the junction held 11 bases outside the gene matches. CDR3 size: 17 residues. Germline values: CDR1 MGHRA, CDR2 YSYEKL.

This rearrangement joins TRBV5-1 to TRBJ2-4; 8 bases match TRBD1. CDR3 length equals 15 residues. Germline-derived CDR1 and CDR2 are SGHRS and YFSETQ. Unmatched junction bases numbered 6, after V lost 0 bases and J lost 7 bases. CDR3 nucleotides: TGCGCCAGCAGCTTGGAAGGGACAGGTGACAACATTCAGTACTTC. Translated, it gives CASSLEGTGDNIQYF.

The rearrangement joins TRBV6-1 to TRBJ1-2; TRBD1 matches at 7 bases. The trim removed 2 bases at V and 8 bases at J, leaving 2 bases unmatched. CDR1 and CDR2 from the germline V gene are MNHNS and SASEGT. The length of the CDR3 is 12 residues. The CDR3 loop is CASSETGEGYTF. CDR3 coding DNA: TGTGCCAGCAGTGAAACAGGGGAAGGCTACACCTTC.

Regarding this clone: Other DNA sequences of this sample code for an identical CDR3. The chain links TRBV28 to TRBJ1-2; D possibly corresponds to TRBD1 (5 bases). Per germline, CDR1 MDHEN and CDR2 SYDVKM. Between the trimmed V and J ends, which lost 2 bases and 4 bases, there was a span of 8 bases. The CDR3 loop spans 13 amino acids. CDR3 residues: CASSLGRGYGYTF. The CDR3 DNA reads TGTGCCAGCAGTTTAGGGAGGGGCTATGGCTACACCTTC.

CDR3 protein: CASSSSGVSDTQYF. The CDR3 DNA reads TGCGCCAGCAGTTCTAGCGGGGTCTCTGATACGCAGTATTTT. This chain uses TRBV10-2 with TRBJ2-3, with 9 bases aligning to TRBD2. The CDR3 runs to 14 residues. V trimming: 5 bases; J trimming: 6 bases; junction bases outside the gene matches: 6. CDR1 is WSHSY, CDR2 SAAADI, per germline.

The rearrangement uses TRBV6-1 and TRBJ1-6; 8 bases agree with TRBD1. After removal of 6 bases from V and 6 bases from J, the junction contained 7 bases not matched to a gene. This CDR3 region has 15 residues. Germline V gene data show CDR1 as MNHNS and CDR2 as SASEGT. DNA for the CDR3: TGTGCCAGCAGCGCAGGGGGCTTAAGTAATTCACCCCTCCACTTT. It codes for CASSAGGLSNSPLHF.

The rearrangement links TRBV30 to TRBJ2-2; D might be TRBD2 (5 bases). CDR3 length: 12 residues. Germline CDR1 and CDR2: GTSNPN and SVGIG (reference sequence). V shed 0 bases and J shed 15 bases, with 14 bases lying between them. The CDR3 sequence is CAWSVVTRKVFF. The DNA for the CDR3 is TGTGCCTGGAGTGTAGTAACTAGGAAGGTGTTTTTT.

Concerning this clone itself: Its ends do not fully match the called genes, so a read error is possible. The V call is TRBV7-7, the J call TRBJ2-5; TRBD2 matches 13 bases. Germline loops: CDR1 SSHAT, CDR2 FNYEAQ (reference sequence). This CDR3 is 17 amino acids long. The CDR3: CASSLGRLAGGQETQYF. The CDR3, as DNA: TGTGCTAGCAGCTTAGGGCGACTAGCGGGGGGTCAAGAGACCCAGTACTTC.

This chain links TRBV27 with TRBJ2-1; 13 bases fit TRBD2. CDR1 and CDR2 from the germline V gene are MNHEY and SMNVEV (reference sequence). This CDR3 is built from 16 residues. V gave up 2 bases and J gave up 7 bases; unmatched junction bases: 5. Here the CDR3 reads CASSLVGLAGENEQFF. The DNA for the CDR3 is TGTGCCAGCAGTTTAGTCGGACTAGCGGGAGAAAATGAGCAGTTCTTC.

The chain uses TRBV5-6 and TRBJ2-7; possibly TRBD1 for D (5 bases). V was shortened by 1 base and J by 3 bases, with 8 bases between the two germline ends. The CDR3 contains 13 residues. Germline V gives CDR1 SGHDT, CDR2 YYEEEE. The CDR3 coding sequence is TGTGCCAGCAGCTTGCAGGGCAACTACGAGCAGTACTTC. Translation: CASSLQGNYEQYF.

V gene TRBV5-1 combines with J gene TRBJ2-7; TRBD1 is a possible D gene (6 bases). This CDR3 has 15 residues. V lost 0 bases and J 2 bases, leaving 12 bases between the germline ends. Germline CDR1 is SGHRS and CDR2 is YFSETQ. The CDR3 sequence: CASSLVSGGAYEQYF. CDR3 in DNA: TGCGCCAGCAGCTTGGTGTCTGGGGGCGCCTACGAGCAGTACTTC.